The clone carrying this T cell receptor beta chain was observed a handful of times. No antigen is known for it. Other DNA sequences from this sample encode an identical CDR3 as well. Authors' methods: ImmunoSEQ supplied junction-only sequences lacking quality scores, so filtering was different. TCRdb's table, derived via immunoSEQ multiplex PCR, lists solely in-frame clones and lacks some. The V and J calls and clone size come from that table; D and trimming were worked out from the DNA. The repertoire holds approximately 2.1 million clones, just over 90% seen once, with about 0.39% in the top ten. This record belongs to a study of shared clonotypes between healthy human individuals. Findings and limits, study-wide: The study sampled only blood, and tissue repertoires likely differ.

V lost 4 bases to trimming and J lost 0 bases, with 4 bases between them. The CDR3 length is 12 residues. From germline, CDR1 is SEHNR and CDR2 FQNEAQ (reference sequence). Sequenced sample: naive CD4+ T cells from PBMCs. Documented subset: CD45RA+ positively selected. The TCR sequence derives from a young man in good health. Some clones in this sample may be carry-over from other donors' samples. This rearrangement joins TRBV7-9 to TRBJ2-7; no clear D gene. DNA for the CDR3: TGTGCCAGCAGCTCCAGCTCCTACGAGCAGTACTTC. Translating gives CASSSSSYEQYF.